A selection of T cell receptor beta chains follows, all from one sample in a study of T cells in Graves' hyperthyroidism and ophthalmopathy. TCRdb fed the multiplex PCR reads into MiXCR, producing one record per CDR3 protein. The repertoire holds 490,000 or so distinct CDR3 sequences, with about 20% as singletons. What was sequenced was blood. The source of these receptors is a man in his forties with Graves' ophthalmopathy. The CDR3 runs from the conserved cysteine through the conserved F or W.

V,J,CDR3
TRBV5-1,TRBJ2-3,CASNPSGGGTDTQYF
TRBV5-1,TRBJ2-1,CASSLAAVRSYNEQFF
TRBV6-5,TRBJ2-5,CASSYEGAQETQYF
TRBV11-2,TRBJ2-1,CASSLPRLSNNEQFF
TRBV28,TRBJ2-7,CASSPGQANYEQYF
TRBV20-1,TRBJ2-1,CSAIRGSNEQFF
TRBV4-3,TRBJ1-4,CASSQDRAATNEKLFF
TRBV29-1,TRBJ1-1,CSVPRGGADTEAFF
TRBV5-1,TRBJ2-5,CASSPRGGAGETQYF
TRBV6-1,TRBJ2-3,CASFRRSAGGPDTQYF
TRBV2,TRBJ2-1,CASLPHQSGYEQFF
TRBV5-1,TRBJ1-2,CASSTGTGGHGYTF
TRBV28,TRBJ2-2,CASSPTLADTGELFF
TRBV6-2/TRBV6-3,TRBJ1-1,CASSYIGDPNTEAFF
TRBV11-2,TRBJ2-1,CASGYPPTGTSGDYNEQFF
TRBV27,TRBJ1-2,CASSHLTGLSYGYTF
TRBV14,TRBJ2-7,CASSLAGGWVEQYF
TRBV20-1,TRBJ1-1,CSATPRTENTEAFF
TRBV4-2,TRBJ1-1,CASSQGTGGNTEAFF
TRBV5-5,TRBJ2-7,CASSWGDEQYF
TRBV5-5,TRBJ1-5,CASSLATPSGNQPQHF
TRBV27,TRBJ1-3,CATRSFSGNTIYF
TRBV28,TRBJ1-5,CASSFWTLESNQPQHF
TRBV6-1,TRBJ1-5,CASIRARGINQPQHF
TRBV20-1,TRBJ1-2,CSFPAGQGALYGYTF
TRBV7-2,TRBJ2-2,CASSYGAGAGTGELFF
TRBV7-3,TRBJ2-1,CASSFSPGGTSYNEQFF
TRBV5-1,TRBJ2-1,CASSDEGQGLGYEQFF
TRBV4-2,TRBJ1-6,CASSQDGQGNSPLHF
TRBV7-3,TRBJ1-6,CASSSPGSPLHF
TRBV11-2,TRBJ2-5,CASSPAPGETQYF
TRBV2,TRBJ2-2,CASRLREAGELFF
TRBV3-1,TRBJ2-3,CASSQDYFTDTQYF
TRBV24-1,TRBJ2-5,CATSEGTARASQYF
TRBV5-1,TRBJ2-5,CASREAAGVETQYF
TRBV19,TRBJ2-2,CATLGAPGLFF
TRBV7-9,TRBJ2-7,CASSPGTSREQYF
TRBV20-1,TRBJ2-5,CSAREVQGAGETQYF
TRBV2,TRBJ1-5,CASREGTVSNQPQHF
TRBV28,TRBJ1-1,CASSLYGGRHTEAFF
TRBV2,TRBJ2-7,CASNSRAHEQYF
TRBV20-1,TRBJ1-3,CSARVPSSGNTIYF
TRBV29-1,TRBJ2-7,CSVDGLAGGPGEQYF
TRBV6-4,TRBJ1-5,CASSAEGVSNQPQHF
TRBV20-1,TRBJ1-1,CSARDLRQGDTEAFF
TRBV19,TRBJ2-7,CASGPPNEQYF
TRBV10-3,TRBJ2-1,CAISGELQGDEQFF
TRBV20-1,TRBJ2-3,CSASLGQGKNTQYF
TRBV2,TRBJ2-1,CASSGWTSGRNNEQFF
TRBV7-2,TRBJ2-2,CASSERRTNTGELFF
TRBV5-1,TRBJ1-1,CASSLGWGRLTEAFF